The 6 T cell receptor beta chains below all came from one sample that was sequenced in a study of T cell repertoires in cytomegalovirus infection. TCRdb processed the reads anew with MiXCR; each CDR3 protein has one entry. The table records some 150,000 distinct CDR3 sequences, 32% of them present only once. These receptors have no known antigen. The source was CD8+ T cells from cultured PBMCs, collected from culture after CMV antigen stimulation. Receptor source: a human donor in good health (CMV status not recorded). Some clones in this sample may be carry-over from other donors' samples.

The chain joins TRBV7-9 to TRBJ2-7; D unresolved. The V end lost 3 bases, the J end lost 2 bases, and 8 bases lay between the germline ends. Per the germline V gene, CDR1 is SEHNR and CDR2 is FQNEAQ (reference sequence). This CDR3 is built from 13 residues. CDR3 protein: CASSFAETYEQYF. CDR3 DNA sequence: TGTGCCAGCAGCTTCGCCGAGACCTACGAGCAGTACTTC. Looking up the rest from reference TRBV7-9 and TRBJ2-7 gives the full variable domain: DTGVSQNPRHKITKRGQNVTFRCDPISEHNRLYWYRQTLGQGPEFLTYFQNEAQLEKSRLLSDRFSAERPKGSFSTLEIQRTEQGDSAMYLCASSFAETYEQYFGPGTRLTVT.

The chain recombines TRBV6-1 with TRBJ2-3; D call uncertain. In germline, CDR1 is MNHNS, CDR2 SASEGT. V was cut by 5 bases and J by 0 bases, with 9 bases left in between. The CDR3 is 14 amino acids. CDR3 sequence: CASSSQTSTDTQYF. CDR3 coding DNA: TGTGCCAGCAGTTCTCAGACTAGCACAGATACGCAGTATTTT.

This sequence joins TRBV27 and TRBJ1-1; D is undetermined. The CDR3 totals 14 residues. Germline V gives CDR1 MNHEY, CDR2 SMNVEV (reference sequence). V was trimmed by 3 bases and J by 4 bases, leaving 12 bases between them. Here the CDR3 DNA reads TGTGCCAGCAGTTTTTTTCGGGATGGCACTGAAGCTTTCTTT. It translates to CASSFFRDGTEAFF.

The chain couples TRBV9 to TRBJ2-7; 8 bases fit TRBD1. With 4 bases clipped from V and 3 bases from J, the junction kept 6 bases outside the gene matches. The CDR3 consists of 14 residues. CDR1 is SGDLS, CDR2 YYNGEE, per germline. CDR3 bases: TGTGCCAGCAGCCGTGGGGACAGGAGCTACGAGCAGTACTTC. This gives the protein CASSRGDRSYEQYF.

There are many counts of this clonotype. The J gene is TRBJ1-2, the V gene TRBV7-6; D may be TRBD1 (5 bases). This CDR3 has 17 residues. Trimming cost V 5 bases and J 4 bases, with 23 bases left between them. Germline assignment: CDR1 SGHVS and CDR2 FNYEAQ. The DNA for the CDR3 is TGTGCCAGCAGCCCCGAGGTGGGGGTCTCTGTTTCCTATGGCTACACCTTC. Translating gives CASSPEVGVSVSYGYTF.

This clonotype was detected once. The V gene is TRBV5-6, the J gene TRBJ2-1, with 8 bases fitting TRBD2. CDR1 is SGHDT, CDR2 YYEEEE, per germline. The V gene end was trimmed by 0 bases and the J gene end by 14 bases; junction bases not matched to a gene: 4. This CDR3 comprises 12 residues. The CDR3 nucleotides are TGTGCCAGCAGCTTGGGCGGGGGGAGTGAGTTCTTC. Amino acids: CASSLGGGSEFF.